The 8 T cell receptor beta chains in this list originate from one sample, sequenced in a study of T cells expressing NK-cell markers (dated by TCRdb to the early 2020s). Library creation used 5' RACE. These reads were obtained on an Illumina HiSeq 2000. The reads went through TCRdb reprocessing, and each CDR3 protein sequence gets one entry with no DNA. The table of this sample itemizes hundreds of thousands of distinct CDR3 sequences. In total, the top ten clones hold roughly 3.5% of the sample. The sample taken for sequencing was blood T cells: a sorted CD56 or NKG2C T cell subset, CD4+ or CD8+ T cells, or bulk PBMC T cells (not recorded which). The origin of the receptors is a man between 18 and 35 years old in good health. Donor details come from another sample of the same person, matched by shared clones.

The chain combines TRBV25-1 with TRBJ2-7. Germline CDR1 reads MGHDK; CDR2 reads SYGVNS. This CDR3 is 13 amino acids long. The CDR3 here is CASSSAGTYEQYF.

The V call is TRBV7-6, the J call TRBJ1-3; the TCRdb call, TRBD1, lacks DNA for checking. Germline CDR1 is SGHVS and CDR2 is FNYEAQ. The CDR3 loop spans 16 amino acids. CDR3: CASSLVRDGSGNTIYF.

The V call is TRBV6-5, the J call TRBJ2-7; TCRdb calls TRBD1, which cannot be checked without DNA. CDR1 MNHEY and CDR2 SVGAGI come from the germline V gene. The CDR3 is 15 residues long. This CDR3 is CASRTETGTSYEQYF.

The chain has TRBV10-3 and TRBJ1-1; TCRdb indicates TRBD1, and absent DNA this call remains unverified. The V gene's germline CDR1 is ENHRY and CDR2 SYGVKD. This CDR3 is 15 amino acids long. CDR3 residues: CAISEGGPMNTEAFF.

This chain uses TRBV6-2 or TRBV6-3 with TRBJ2-7. CDR1 and CDR2 from the germline V gene are MNHEY and SVGEGT. The CDR3 length is 12 residues. The CDR3 reads CASEEGPYEQYF.

The genes are TRBV15 and TRBJ1-4; TCRdb outputs TRBD1, but without DNA this stays unchecked. Germline assignment: CDR1 LNHNV and CDR2 YYDKDF (reference sequence). This CDR3 has 16 residues. This CDR3 reads CATSRGTGDGSEKLFF. Drawing the rest from reference TRBV15 and TRBJ1-4, the complete variable domain is DAMVIQNPRYQVTQFGKPVTLSCSQTLNHNVMYWYQQKSSQAPKLLFHYYDKDFNNEADTPDNFQSRRPNTSFCFLDIRSPGLGDTAMYLCATSRGTGDGSEKLFFGSGTQLSVL.

The chain employs TRBV10-3 and TRBJ2-1. This CDR3 has 13 residues. Germline V gene data show CDR1 as ENHRY and CDR2 as SYGVKD. CDR3: CAISEISLNEQFF.

This rearrangement joins TRBV28 to TRBJ2-3; TCRdb designates TRBD2, a call that cannot be tested without DNA. Germline CDR1 MDHEN, CDR2 SYDVKM. The CDR3 sequence is 16 residues long. This chain's CDR3 is CASSARIGTSGRTQYF.